This TCR beta chain is from a study of cytomegalovirus exposure and HLA in healthy donors (dated by TCRdb to between 2016 and 2019). Some background on the complete study: An earlier analysis of approximately 550 of the donors reported roughly 300 Gb of sequence data and 120 million or so unique TCR beta sequences from about 180 million T cells. The later analysis used no new phenotypic data to find candidate immune exposures, relying instead on TCR beta sequences and their occurrence across donors. Both class I and class II loci were covered by HLA typing, at four-digit resolution. The number of typed donors differed by locus: about 620-640 for A, B, C, DRB1 and DQB1; some 540 for DQA1; over 600 for DPA1; and around 470 for DPB1. Of the roughly 400 genotyped donors, approximately 83% fell in the genetic ancestry cluster associated with self-reported Caucasian donors. All discovery cohort repertoires had been generated using a single sequencing platform. In an earlier analysis of roughly 600 of the donors, high-throughput TCR beta sequencing was used to judge whether each TCR beta V gene segment behaved as functional or pseudogenic. On average, 235,054 unique TCR beta nucleotide sequences were sequenced per donor among 300 to 500 genotyped donors of the cohort, with approximately 18% of those sequences being non-productive. An early release that covered 500 to 800 HLA-typed donors contained 300 to 350 gigabases of sequencing data and about 93 million unique TCR sequences. Four to six DR-DQ haplotypes were handled as single units for association and clustering because linkage in the cohort was strong. Using immunosequencing, the study profiled T cell repertoires from roughly 650 subjects and related those repertoires to cytomegalovirus serostatus. The study aimed to test whether signatures of past pathogen exposure could be identified by cataloging public T cell receptors. Alongside the repertoire data, information on donor age, sex, ethnicity and CMV serostatus was compiled. Along with the 666-subject first cohort, a separate validation cohort of some 130 different subjects was used. Genome-wide SNP genotypes for about three fifths of the 666 donors were used in a later genetic analysis, which treated that subset as a discovery cohort. A later analysis re-examined previously published TCR beta repertoires from 600 to 700 donors and added high-resolution HLA genotyping to investigate patterns of TCR occurrence. The study combined high-throughput TCR immunosequencing, statistical association of individual TCRs with disease status, and machine learning to predict cytomegalovirus infection status.

The CDR3 starts with the cysteine, ends with the phenylalanine, and has 18 residues. The DNA shown is the 54-base CDR3, in frame from base 1. CDR1 LNHDA and CDR2 SQIVND were looked up in the germline V gene (reference sequence). Compared with germline, V lacks 3 bases and J lacks 1 base; bases without a gene match: 7. For this clone: The antigen this receptor binds is unknown. No much larger clonotype is one base removed from it; base qualities were not supplied.

Receptor libraries were prepared by the immunoSEQ multiplex PCR assay. For the multiplex PCR, a mixture combining 60 forward primers for TCR Vbeta segments and 13 reverse primers for TCR Jbeta segments was used. A multiplex PCR assay on genomic DNA amplified the CDR3 region of rearranged TCR beta genes. On the Illumina HiSeq System, the amplified TCR beta libraries were sequenced as 87-base-pair reads. In the paper's pipeline: Across the roughly 600 repertoires, a later analysis counted tens of millions of unique TCR beta chains, approximately 10 million of which were shared by at least two donors. A nearest-neighbor algorithm error-corrected the raw reads and collapsed the reads into unique sequences, merging closely related sequences to remove PCR and sequencing errors. To assign V, D and J gene segments, CDR3 sequences were aligned to IMGT reference sequences. For a sequence to be retained, at least a six-nucleotide match to both a V gene segment and a J gene segment was required. A rearrangement was called productive if the CDR3 had no stop codons and remained in frame with V and J, and every other rearrangement was called non-productive. CDR3 was defined according to IMGT convention as the region running from the second conserved V-encoded cysteine to the conserved J-encoded phenylalanine. The earlier analysis of about 570 of the donors excluded any sequence lacking an unambiguous match to a single V gene segment. An earlier analysis of approximately 590 of the donors called V segments functional above 56.7% productive rearrangements and segregating when the between-donor standard deviation exceeded 5%. A statistical classification framework was built to diagnose cytomegalovirus status from the catalog of TCR beta chain sequences. In a later analysis, V and J genes were assigned by comparing TCR nucleotide sequences against IMGT/GENE-DB human TR gene sequences. Using the TCRdist pipeline, a later analysis assigned CDR3 sequences along with most-parsimonious VDJ recombination scenarios. In a later analysis, each TCR beta chain was defined by its CDR3 amino acid sequence together with its V-gene family, and reads without a unique V-gene family were excluded. A later analysis removed roughly 590 highly shared, low-generation-probability nucleotide sequences to deal with suspected cross-contamination and a sequencing artifact. In a later analysis, a clonal expansion index was calculated for each public chain from normalized within-repertoire ranks of inferred template counts. In a later analysis, generation probabilities were computed using a VDJ recombination model fitted to out-of-frame rearrangements, and the results were checked against IGoR. In a later analysis, TCR-TCR, TCR-HLA and TCR-CMV co-occurrence was scored with hypergeometric tests, and a repertoire-size bias correction was applied to TCR pairs. A later analysis estimated false discovery rates by permuting HLA or CMV assignments 20 times. In a later analysis, co-occurring TCRs were grouped using DBSCAN, with TCRdist sequence similarity added in when clustering inside HLA-allele-positive subsets. Repertoires with fewer than 30,000 or more than 120,000 public chains were left out of co-occurrence clustering, as were a handful of repertoires with anomalous nucleotide sharing. TCRdb obtained this table from immuneACCESS and retained in-frame rearrangements with V and J assigned. These tables miss some clones; where compared with another copy, unresolved V genes account for less than half of the shortfall, and the remainder is unexplained. V and J calls and clone size are those listed in that table; D and trimming were worked out from the DNA. In all, the sample holds some 120,000 clones, and approximately 80% of those were seen once. The ten biggest clones cover about 1.8% of the sample.

Broad study findings and their caveats: In vitro tests confirmed that a few of the cytomegalovirus-associated TCR beta chains recognize cytomegalovirus antigens. A further reported finding was that TCR beta sequences accurately predicted the HLA-A and HLA-B alleles for most subjects in the first cohort. A later analysis associated some 17,000 TCR beta sequences with specific HLA alleles at a false discovery rate of 0.05. Because some donors lacked HLA typing at each locus, the association tests relied only on the typed subset. The classifier was reported to diagnose cytomegalovirus status with high specificity and sensitivity in both the original and validation cohorts. The cohort was sequenced for TCR beta chains only, and without alpha or paired-chain data the features that could be detected were limited. When HLA alleles, especially DR and DQ, strongly co-occurred, attributing TCR associations to individual alleles was difficult. Over 15 rarely observed V segments, including chromosome 9 orphons, were excluded from the earlier analysis of some 590 of the donors because counts were too low. A cluster of highly shared sequence variants was judged likely to be a technical artifact of the sequencing pipeline. A total of 150 to 200 TCR beta chains were listed by the study as associated with cytomegalovirus. Compared with equally common non-associated chains, HLA-associated TCR beta chains in a later analysis were more clonally expanded and had lower generation probabilities. For the cohort, immune exposure information was limited to CMV serostatus. Most TCR sequences were observed very rarely across donors, whereas some public TCRs were present in many individuals. Correlated functional status among segregating V segments might be attributable to linkage disequilibrium, but an unknown experimental factor could not be ruled out. Most CMV-associated TCR beta chains appeared to be HLA-restricted in a later analysis, and the HLA associations seemed to be driven largely by CMV exposure. Compared with the roughly 710-donor mean, donors in an Asian-associated ancestry cluster had fewer N-insertions in productive TCRs, according to a later genetic analysis. Sequencing depth was assumed to be roughly uniform across donors in the presence/absence analyses, though that assumption may not hold. In a later analysis, several top co-occurrence clusters were reported to appear linked to parvovirus B19, influenza, CMV and Epstein-Barr virus. Broadly in line with IMGT annotations, most TCR beta V segments showed up in productive rearrangements about 87% or about 30% of the time in an earlier analysis of 450 to 750 of the donors. According to the authors, the approach could potentially be generalized to other disease states and immunological phenotypes. The 87-base-pair reads could not distinguish some IMGT-functional V segments, including TRBV6-2 and TRBV6-3, so those segments were excluded. In a later genetic analysis, a missense DCLRE1C variant was associated with V-gene and J-gene trimming of TCR beta chains, and the association was replicated in an independent cohort. In a later analysis, TCR association rates were found to vary across HLA loci, with the most associated TCRs seen for DRB1 alleles and the fewest for HLA-C alleles.

The cohort was made up of hundreds of healthy bone marrow donors. Cohort members were all nominally healthy when sampled, although unrecorded immune exposures were likely present. The donor tested CMV seronegative, placing the donor among the 350 to 400 seronegative members of the cohort. A peripheral blood sample was provided by each donor, and peripheral blood mononuclear cells were used for TCR beta sequencing. Genomic DNA was extracted from the blood cell samples with the Qiagen DNeasy Blood Extraction Kit. The specimen was PBMCs. The clonotype was recovered from a man between 18 and 35 years old in good health and CMV-seronegative. Here the chain combines TRBV19 and TRBJ2-6; 9 bases in between match TRBD1. CDR3 sequence: CASSIRTGVTSGANVLTF. The DNA sequence is TGTGCCAGTAGTATCCGGACAGGGGTTACTTCTGGGGCCAACGTCCTGACTTTC. Full variable domain (CDR3 extended with the reference TRBV19 and TRBJ2-6 proteins): DGGITQSPKYLFRKEGQNVTLSCEQNLNHDAMYWYRQDPGQGLRLIYYSQIVNDFQKGDIAEGYSVSREKKESFPLTVTSAQKNPTAFYLCASSIRTGVTSGANVLTFGAGSRLTVL.